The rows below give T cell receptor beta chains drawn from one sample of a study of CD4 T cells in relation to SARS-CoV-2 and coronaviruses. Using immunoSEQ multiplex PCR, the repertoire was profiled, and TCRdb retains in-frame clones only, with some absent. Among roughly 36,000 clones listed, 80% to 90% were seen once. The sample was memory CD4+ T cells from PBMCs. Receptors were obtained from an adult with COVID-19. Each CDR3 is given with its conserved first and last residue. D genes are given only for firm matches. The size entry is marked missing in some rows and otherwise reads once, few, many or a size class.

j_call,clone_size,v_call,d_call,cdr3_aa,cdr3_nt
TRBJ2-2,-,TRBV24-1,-,CATSDLGLGGRAGELFF,TGTGCCACCAGTGATTTGGGGTTAGGGGGGCGGGCCGGGGAGCTGTTTTTT
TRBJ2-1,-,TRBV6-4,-,CASSAGTDKGNEQFF,TGTGCCAGCAGTGCCGGGACGGATAAAGGGAATGAGCAGTTCTTC
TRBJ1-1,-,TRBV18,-,CASSPFDGSYNTEAFF,TGTGCCAGCTCACCCTTTGATGGATCTTATAACACTGAAGCTTTCTTT
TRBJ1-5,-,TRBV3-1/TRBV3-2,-,CASSLKTHGQTRNQPQHF,TGTGCCAGCAGCCTAAAGACCCATGGACAGACGCGCAATCAGCCCCAGCATTTT
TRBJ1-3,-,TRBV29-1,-,CSVMNSGNTIYF,TGCAGCGTGATGAACTCTGGAAACACCATATATTTT
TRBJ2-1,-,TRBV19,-,CASRIRDVPYNEQFF,TGTGCCAGTAGAATCCGGGACGTACCTTACAATGAGCAGTTCTTC
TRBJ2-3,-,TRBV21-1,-,CASSRASGTDTQYF,TGTGCCAGCAGCCGCGCCTCAGGGACAGATACGCAGTATTTT
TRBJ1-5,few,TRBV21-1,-,CASRLPRVGGSNQPQHF,TGTGCCAGCAGGCTTCCCAGGGTCGGAGGAAGCAATCAGCCCCAGCATTTT
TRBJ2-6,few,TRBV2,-,CASGDSQSGANVLTF,TGTGCCAGCGGGGACTCTCAGTCGGGGGCCAACGTCCTGACTTTC
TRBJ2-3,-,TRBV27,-,CASSLYSPGADTQYF,TGTGCCAGCAGTCTATATTCGCCTGGGGCAGATACGCAGTATTTT
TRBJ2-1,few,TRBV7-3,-,CASSLNPERSYNEQFF,TGTGCCAGCAGCTTAAATCCCGAAAGGTCCTACAATGAGCAGTTCTTC
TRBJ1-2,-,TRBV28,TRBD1,CASSLLTGYYGYTF,TGTGCCAGCAGTTTGCTGACAGGGTACTATGGCTACACCTTC
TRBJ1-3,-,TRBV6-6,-,CASSRSHVGGSGAGNTIYF,TGTGCCAGCAGCCGAAGCCACGTGGGGGGAAGTGGCGCTGGAAACACCATATATTTT
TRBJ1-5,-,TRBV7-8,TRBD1,CASSSSTGSYQAGYQPQHF,TGTGCCAGCAGCTCCTCGACAGGGTCGTACCAAGCAGGGTATCAGCCCCAGCATTTT